One sample yielded the 23 T cell receptor beta chains listed below, sequenced in a study of neurological immune-mediated disorders. Sample time point: longitudinal time-point 2. TCRdb analysed the 5' RACE reads with MiXCR anew, one entry per CDR3 protein. The data hold roughly 80,000 distinct CDR3 sequences, with almost 6% observed a single time. The specimen sequenced was PBMCs. These receptor sequences come from a woman aged 55-69 years with multiple sclerosis.

CDR3: CASSLWGRGDTEAFF. DNA of the CDR3: TGCGCCAGCAGCTTGTGGGGGCGCGGGGACACTGAAGCTTTCTTT. The chain links TRBV5-1 to TRBJ1-1, with a weak D call TRBD1 (6 bases). The CDR3 is made up of 15 amino acids. V was shortened by 1 base and J by 3 bases, with 13 bases between the two germline ends. Germline values: CDR1 SGHRS, CDR2 YFSETQ.

This clonotype occurred many times. This chain joins TRBV6-6 and TRBJ2-3; either TRBD1 or TRBD2 may supply D (6 bases each). The CDR3 has 19 amino acids. Germline V CDR1 and CDR2: MNHNY, SVGAGI (reference sequence). V was pared by 7 bases and J by 3 bases, with 29 bases between. CDR3 amino acids: CASKETSGGGFGLTDTQYF. CDR3 nucleotides: TGTGCCAGCAAAGAAACAAGTGGAGGGGGTTTCGGTCTTACAGATACGCAGTATTTT.

This clonotype appeared many times. CDR3 in amino acids: CASQISGGFNEQFF. The DNA for the CDR3 is TGTGCCAGTCAAATTAGCGGGGGGTTCAATGAGCAGTTCTTC. The chain has TRBV6-5 and TRBJ2-1; 10 nucleotides align to TRBD2. There are 14 residues in the CDR3. The germline CDR1 and CDR2 sequences are MNHEY and SVGAGI. J gave up 6 bases and V 9 bases, and 8 bases lay outside the gene matches.

At least ten counts were recorded for this clonotype. This chain joins TRBV15 and TRBJ2-5, with 8 bases identical to TRBD2. The CDR3 is made up of 13 amino acids. Unmatched junction bases numbered 1, after V lost 4 bases and J lost 3 bases. In germline, CDR1 is LNHNV, CDR2 YYDKDF (reference sequence). CDR3 coding DNA: TGTGCCACCAGCAACGGGGGGGAAGAGACCCAGTACTTC. This codes for CATSNGGEETQYF.

Many counts were recorded for this clonotype. V usage is TRBV5-1 and J usage is TRBJ2-1, with 9 bases aligning to TRBD2. This CDR3 has 15 amino acids. V lost 2 bases, J lost 7 bases, and 7 bases stayed unmatched. Germline values: CDR1 SGHRS, CDR2 YFSETQ. DNA for the CDR3: TGCGCCAGCAGCTTTCTAGCGGGGTCCCTTAATGAGCAGTTCTTC. Translating it yields CASSFLAGSLNEQFF. Drawing the rest from reference TRBV5-1 and TRBJ2-1, the complete variable domain is KAGVTQTPRYLIKTRGQQVTLSCSPISGHRSVSWYQQTPGQGLQFLFEYFSETQRNKGNFPGRFSGRQFSNSRSEMNVSTLELGDSALYLCASSFLAGSLNEQFFGPGTRLTVL.

This clonotype has ten or more counts. The CDR3 sequence: CASVRGGRGNNEQFF. DNA of the CDR3: TGTGCCAGCGTGAGGGGGGGCCGTGGTAACAATGAGCAGTTCTTC. The chain recombines TRBV9 with TRBJ2-1, with D perhaps matching TRBD2 (7 bases). V lost 7 bases to trimming and J lost 5 bases, with 19 bases between them. The CDR3 spans 15 residues. Per germline, CDR1 SGDLS and CDR2 YYNGEE.

This clonotype was picked up many times. The V call is TRBV6-6, the J call TRBJ2-1, with TRBD2 matching over 9 bases. V was pared by 8 bases and J by 8 bases, with 10 bases of the junction left unmatched. This CDR3 is 14 amino acids long. Germline loops: CDR1 MNHNY, CDR2 SVGAGI (reference sequence). The CDR3 loop is CASRPAGGGHEQFF. Written as DNA, the CDR3 is TGTGCCAGCCGTCCGGCGGGGGGGGGCCATGAGCAGTTCTTC.

This clonotype was picked up many times. The chain combines TRBV20-1 with TRBJ1-1, with TRBD1 matching 8 bases. Trimming at V came to 6 bases and at J to 4 bases, leaving 10 bases not matched to a gene. Germline V gene sequence: CDR1 DFQATT, CDR2 SNEGSKA (reference sequence). The CDR3 has 14 residues. The CDR3, as DNA: TGCAGTGCCCCATCCAGGGGGCTTAGCACTGAAGCTTTCTTT. The encoded protein is CSAPSRGLSTEAFF.

This clonotype was counted at least ten times. The V call is TRBV7-9, the J call TRBJ1-1; possibly TRBD1 for D (6 bases). With 7 bases removed from V and 3 bases from J, the gap between germline ends came to 9 bases. This CDR3 region has 12 residues. Germline CDR1 is SEHNR and CDR2 is FQNEAQ (reference sequence). This chain's CDR3 is CASIRGDTEAFF. The CDR3 bases are TGTGCCAGCATAAGGGGGGACACTGAAGCTTTCTTT. The variable domain in full, completed from reference TRBV7-9 and TRBJ1-1, reads DTGVSQNPRHKITKRGQNVTFRCDPISEHNRLYWYRQTLGQGPEFLTYFQNEAQLEKSRLLSDRFSAERPKGSFSTLEIQRTEQGDSAMYLCASIRGDTEAFFGQGTRLTVV.

This clonotype was seen at least ten times. The rearrangement joins TRBV6-2 or TRBV6-3 to TRBJ2-3, with unresolved D. V was shortened by 6 bases and J by 7 bases, with 11 bases between the two germline ends. This CDR3 is 12 amino acids long. CDR1 and CDR2 from the germline V gene are MNHEY and SVGEGT. CDR3 amino acids: CASSTGSHTQYF. The CDR3 DNA is TGTGCCAGCAGCACGGGCTCTCATACGCAGTATTTT.

This rearrangement joins TRBV7-9 to TRBJ1-1; maybe TRBD1 (6 bases). Germline-derived CDR1 and CDR2 are SEHNR and FQNEAQ (reference sequence). The CDR3 is made up of 13 amino acids. V lost 2 bases and J lost 11, with 15 bases in between. DNA for the CDR3: TGTGCCAGCAGCTTAAGGGGGGCTGCTGCGGCTTTCTTT. As protein: CASSLRGAAAAFF. The whole variable domain, remainder taken from reference TRBV7-9 and TRBJ1-1, is DTGVSQNPRHKITKRGQNVTFRCDPISEHNRLYWYRQTLGQGPEFLTYFQNEAQLEKSRLLSDRFSAERPKGSFSTLEIQRTEQGDSAMYLCASSLRGAAAAFFGQGTRLTVV.

This clonotype was found many times. The chain uses TRBV15 and TRBJ2-1, with 7 bases matching TRBD1. The V segment lost 1 base and the J segment 0 bases; nucleotides outside the gene matches: 3. The CDR3 consists of 16 residues. In germline, CDR1 is LNHNV, CDR2 YYDKDF (reference sequence). As DNA, the CDR3 is TGTGCCACCAGCAGAGTCGACAGGGCCTCCTACAATGAGCAGTTCTTC. Its translation is CATSRVDRASYNEQFF.

This chain connects TRBV20-1 to TRBJ1-2, with 7 bases identical to TRBD1. The CDR3 consists of 16 residues. Trimming removed 6 bases from V and 4 bases from J; junction bases left unmatched: 17. From germline, CDR1 is DFQATT and CDR2 SNEGSKA (reference sequence). The CDR3 here is CSAPTLTGSLPYGYTF. In DNA form, the CDR3 reads TGCAGTGCACCGACCCTGACAGGGTCTCTCCCCTATGGCTACACCTTC.

This clonotype appeared many times. The chain carries TRBV4-1 and TRBJ2-5, with D possibly being TRBD2 (6 bases). The CDR3 runs 14 residues. Trimming pared 0 bases from V and 5 bases from J, leaving 10 bases between. The germline gives CDR1 MGHRA, CDR2 YSYEKL. CDR3 nucleotide sequence: TGCGCCAGCAGCCAAGATAGTCGGGGGGAGACCCAGTACTTC. Protein sequence: CASSQDSRGETQYF.

The sample holds many counts of this clonotype. V is TRBV28 and J is TRBJ1-1; D is uncertain. Germline V gene sequence: CDR1 MDHEN, CDR2 SYDVKM. Trimming removed 5 bases at V and 0 bases at J, with 10 bases between. The CDR3 sequence is 14 residues long. The CDR3 sequence is CASSTQWVNTEAFF. The CDR3 DNA is TGTGCCAGCAGTACACAGTGGGTGAACACTGAAGCTTTCTTT. Using reference TRBV28 and TRBJ1-1 for the parts outside the CDR3, the full variable domain is DVKVTQSSRYLVKRTGEKVFLECVQDMDHENMFWYRQDPGLGLRLIYFSYDVKMKEKGDIPEGYSVSREKKERFSLILESASTNQTSMYLCASSTQWVNTEAFFGQGTRLTVV.

This clonotype showed up many times. V usage is TRBV5-5 and J usage is TRBJ1-2; D possibly corresponds to TRBD1 (5 bases). CDR1 and CDR2 (germline): SGHKS, YYEKEE (reference sequence). V was pared by 4 bases and J by 2 bases, with 21 bases between. This CDR3 is 17 amino acids long. The CDR3 coding sequence is TGTGCCAGCAGCCCAAGCATGACGGGACGGAAAAACTATGGCTACACCTTC. As protein: CASSPSMTGRKNYGYTF.

The table lists this clonotype with many counts. This chain uses TRBV20-1 with TRBJ1-6; 8 bases align to TRBD1. Germline V lookup: CDR1 DFQATT, CDR2 SNEGSKA (reference sequence). The CDR3 contains 15 residues. The junction had 9 bases not matched to a gene; V was cut back by 5 bases and J by 6 bases. The CDR3: CSARTGNRSNSPLHF. The CDR3 nucleotides read TGCAGTGCTCGGACAGGGAATAGATCTAATTCACCCCTCCACTTT.

This clonotype was seen a few times. A clone one base away is much larger, so this may be a read error. This chain connects TRBV6-5 to TRBJ2-1; the D gene is possibly TRBD1 (5 bases). The CDR3 contains 12 residues. V gave up 6 bases and J gave up 10 bases, with 13 bases separating them. Germline CDR1 reads MNHEY; CDR2 reads SVGAGI. In nucleotides, the CDR3 is TGTGCCAGCAGCGAAGGAAGGGGAGAGCAGTTCTTC. Its translation: CASSEGRGEQFF.

CDR3 nucleotides: TGTGCCAGCTCACCACCGGGACCTACTCCGGGAGAGCAGTACTTC. Translating gives CASSPPGPTPGEQYF. The rearrangement joins TRBV18 to TRBJ2-7; D is perhaps TRBD1 or TRBD2 (5 bases each). CDR1 and CDR2 from the germline V gene are KGHSH and LQKENI. The CDR3 has 15 amino acids. The V end was cut by 0 bases, the J end by 7 bases, with 16 bases between.

This clonotype was observed at least ten times. V gene TRBV5-1 combines with J gene TRBJ1-2; D possibly corresponds to TRBD1 (6 bases). The CDR3 contains 14 residues. Trimming stripped 4 bases from V and 4 bases from J, with 14 bases between. Germline V gives CDR1 SGHRS, CDR2 YFSETQ. The DNA of the CDR3 is TGCGCCAGCAGCCCGGACAGTCTGAGCTATGGCTACACCTTC. The encoded protein is CASSPDSLSYGYTF. Together with reference TRBV5-1 and TRBJ1-2, the CDR3 gives the full variable domain: KAGVTQTPRYLIKTRGQQVTLSCSPISGHRSVSWYQQTPGQGLQFLFEYFSETQRNKGNFPGRFSGRQFSNSRSEMNVSTLELGDSALYLCASSPDSLSYGYTFGSGTRLTVV.

This clonotype was detected ten times or more. J is TRBJ1-2 and V is TRBV12-3 or TRBV12-4; 8 nucleotides match TRBD1. The CDR3 has 14 residues. The ends lost 11 bases at V and 0 bases at J; junction bases unmatched: 8. The CDR3 DNA is TGTGCCTGTCTTAGGGACAGGTCTAACTATGGCTACACCTTC. This sequence encodes CACLRDRSNYGYTF.

The chain combines TRBV19 with TRBJ1-5; D ambiguous. Trimming left V 6 bases short and J 2 bases short, with 11 bases between. The CDR3 is 14 amino acids. The V gene's germline CDR1 is LNHDA and CDR2 SQIVND (reference sequence). CDR3 sequence: CASRKDTRNQPQHF. As DNA, the CDR3 is TGTGCCAGTAGAAAAGACACCCGCAATCAGCCCCAGCATTTT.

This clonotype was counted a few times. The chain recombines TRBV12-3 or TRBV12-4 with TRBJ2-1; possible D gene TRBD2, 6 bases. The CDR3 runs to 15 residues. Trimming removed 5 bases at V and 0 bases at J, with 11 bases between. The CDR3 loop reads CASSTAGVSYNEQFF. The CDR3 region has the DNA TGTGCCAGCAGTACAGCGGGTGTCTCCTACAATGAGCAGTTCTTC.